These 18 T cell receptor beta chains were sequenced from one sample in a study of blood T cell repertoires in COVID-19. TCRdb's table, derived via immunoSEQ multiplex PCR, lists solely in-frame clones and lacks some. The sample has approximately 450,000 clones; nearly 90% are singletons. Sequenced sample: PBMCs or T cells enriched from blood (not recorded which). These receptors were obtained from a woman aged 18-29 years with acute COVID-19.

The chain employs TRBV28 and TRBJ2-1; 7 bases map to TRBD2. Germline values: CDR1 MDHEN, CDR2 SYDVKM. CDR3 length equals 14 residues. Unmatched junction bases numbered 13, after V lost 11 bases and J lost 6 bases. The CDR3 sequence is CAVPGGSPRNEQFF. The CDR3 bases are TGTGCCGTTCCCGGCGGGAGCCCCCGCAATGAGCAGTTCTTC.

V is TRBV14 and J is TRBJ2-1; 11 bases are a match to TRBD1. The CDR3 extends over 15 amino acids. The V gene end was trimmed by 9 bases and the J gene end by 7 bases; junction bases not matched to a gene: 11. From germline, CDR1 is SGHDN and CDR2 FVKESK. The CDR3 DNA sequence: TGTGCCAGTAGCAGTTTGGACAGGGGGCATAATGAGCAGTTCTTC. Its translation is CASSSLDRGHNEQFF. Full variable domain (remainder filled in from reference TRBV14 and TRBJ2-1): EAGVTQFPSHSVIEKGQTVTLRCDPISGHDNLYWYRRVMGKEIKFLLHFVKESKQDESGMPNNRFLAERTGGTYSTLKVQPAELEDSGVYFCASSSLDRGHNEQFFGPGTRLTVL.

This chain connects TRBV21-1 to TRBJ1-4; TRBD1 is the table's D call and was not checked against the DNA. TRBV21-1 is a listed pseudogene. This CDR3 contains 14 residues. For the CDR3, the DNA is TGTGCCAGCAGCAAACAGATATCTAATGAAAAACTGTTTTTT. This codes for CASSKQISNEKLFF.

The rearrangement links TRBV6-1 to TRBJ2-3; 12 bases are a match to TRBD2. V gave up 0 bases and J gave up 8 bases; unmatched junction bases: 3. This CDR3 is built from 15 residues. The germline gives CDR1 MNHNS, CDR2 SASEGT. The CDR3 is CASSEALAGGPTQYF. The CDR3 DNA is TGTGCCAGCAGTGAAGCTCTAGCGGGGGGGCCTACGCAGTATTTT.

The CDR3 coding sequence is TGTGCCAGCAGCCCGGGACAGATGGGTGAAAAACTGTTTTTT. Amino acid sequence: CASSPGQMGEKLFF. V usage is TRBV5-4 and J usage is TRBJ1-4, with 7 bases that match TRBD1. Germline loops: CDR1 SGHNT, CDR2 YYREEE (reference sequence). Trimming cost V 4 bases and J 7 bases; bases outside gene matches: 7. This CDR3 is 14 amino acids long.

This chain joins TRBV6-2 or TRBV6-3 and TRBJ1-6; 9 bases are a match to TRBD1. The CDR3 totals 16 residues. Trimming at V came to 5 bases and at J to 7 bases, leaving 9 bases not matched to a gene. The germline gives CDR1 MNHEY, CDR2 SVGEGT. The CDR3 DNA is TGTGCCAGCAGTCGGACAGGGGCCGCCCTCAATTCACCCCTCCACTTT. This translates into CASSRTGAALNSPLHF.

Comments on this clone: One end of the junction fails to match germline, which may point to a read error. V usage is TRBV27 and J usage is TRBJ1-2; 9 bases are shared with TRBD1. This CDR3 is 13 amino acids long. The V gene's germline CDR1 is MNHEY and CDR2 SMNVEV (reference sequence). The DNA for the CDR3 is TGTGCCAGCAGTCTCCGACAGGGGGAGATTTCCCACTTC. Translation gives CASSLRQGEISHF.

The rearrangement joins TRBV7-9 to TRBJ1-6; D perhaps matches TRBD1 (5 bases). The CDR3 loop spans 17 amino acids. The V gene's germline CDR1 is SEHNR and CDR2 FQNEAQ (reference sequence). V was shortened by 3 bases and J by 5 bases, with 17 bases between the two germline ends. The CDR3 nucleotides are TGTGCCAGCAGCTTTTTCTCAGGGTTGGGTAATAATTCACCCCTCCACTTT. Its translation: CASSFFSGLGNNSPLHF.

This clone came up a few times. CDR3 coding DNA: TGTGCCAGCAGCTCGTTCCATCGGACATTCACCGGGGAGCTGTTTTTT. Translated: CASSSFHRTFTGELFF. This chain links TRBV14 with TRBJ2-2; the D gene is possibly TRBD1 (5 bases). Per the germline V gene, CDR1 is SGHDN and CDR2 is FVKESK. V gave up 5 bases and J gave up 4 bases, with 17 bases separating them. The CDR3 sequence is 16 residues long. Full variable domain (remainder filled in from reference TRBV14 and TRBJ2-2): EAGVTQFPSHSVIEKGQTVTLRCDPISGHDNLYWYRRVMGKEIKFLLHFVKESKQDESGMPNNRFLAERTGGTYSTLKVQPAELEDSGVYFCASSSFHRTFTGELFFGEGSRLTVL.

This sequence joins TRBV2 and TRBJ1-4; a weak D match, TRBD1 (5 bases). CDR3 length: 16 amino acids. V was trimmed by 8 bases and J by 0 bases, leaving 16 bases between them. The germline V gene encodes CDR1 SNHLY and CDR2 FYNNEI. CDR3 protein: CASQGYDGSTNEKLFF. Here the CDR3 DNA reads TGTGCCAGCCAGGGATATGACGGTTCAACTAATGAAAAACTGTTTTTT.

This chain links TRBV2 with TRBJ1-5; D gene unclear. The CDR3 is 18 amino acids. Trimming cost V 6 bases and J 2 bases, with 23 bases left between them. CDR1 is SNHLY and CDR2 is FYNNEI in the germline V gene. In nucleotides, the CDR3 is TGTGCCAGCAGCAATACTAGGGAATTAATAGGTGGCAATCAGCCCCAGCATTTT. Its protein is CASSNTRELIGGNQPQHF.

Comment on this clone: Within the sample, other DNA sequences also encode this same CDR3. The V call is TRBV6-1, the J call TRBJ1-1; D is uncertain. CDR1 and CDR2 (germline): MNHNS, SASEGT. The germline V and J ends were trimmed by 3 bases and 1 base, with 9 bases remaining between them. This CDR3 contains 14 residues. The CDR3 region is CASSELGGNTEAFF. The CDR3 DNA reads TGTGCCAGCAGTGAGTTAGGCGGGAACACTGAAGCTTTCTTT.

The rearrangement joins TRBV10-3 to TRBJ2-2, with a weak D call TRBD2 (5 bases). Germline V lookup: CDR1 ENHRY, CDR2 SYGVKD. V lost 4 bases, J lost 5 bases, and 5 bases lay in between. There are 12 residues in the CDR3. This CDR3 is CAISGTTGELFF. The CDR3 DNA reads TGTGCCATCAGTGGGACTACCGGGGAGCTGTTTTTT.

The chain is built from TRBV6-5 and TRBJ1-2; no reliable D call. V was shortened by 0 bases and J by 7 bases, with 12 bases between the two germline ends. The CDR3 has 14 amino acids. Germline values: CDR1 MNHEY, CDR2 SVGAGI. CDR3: CASSYSRSVGGYTF. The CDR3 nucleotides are TGTGCCAGCAGTTACTCGCGTTCTGTTGGTGGCTACACCTTC.

CDR3 sequence: CASSFGKGYEQYF. CDR3 in DNA: TGTGCCAGCAGCTTCGGGAAAGGCTACGAGCAGTACTTC. This chain joins TRBV11-1 and TRBJ2-7; weak D call: TRBD2 (5 bases). Trimming shortened V by 3 bases and J by 3 bases, and 9 bases separated the two germline ends. In germline, CDR1 is SGHAT, CDR2 FQDESV (reference sequence). This CDR3 region has 13 residues.

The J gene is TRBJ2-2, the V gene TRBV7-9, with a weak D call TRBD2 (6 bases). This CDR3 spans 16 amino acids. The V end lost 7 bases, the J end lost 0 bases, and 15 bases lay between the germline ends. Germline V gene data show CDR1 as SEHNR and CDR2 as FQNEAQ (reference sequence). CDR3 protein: CASTPTAGSNTGELFF. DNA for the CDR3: TGTGCCAGCACCCCAACGGCGGGGTCGAACACCGGGGAGCTGTTTTTT.

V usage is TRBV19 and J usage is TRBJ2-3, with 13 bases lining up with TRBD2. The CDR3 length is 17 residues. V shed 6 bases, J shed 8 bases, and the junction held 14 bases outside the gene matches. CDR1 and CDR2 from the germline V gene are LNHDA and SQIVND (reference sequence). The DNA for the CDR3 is TGTGCCAGTAGACCCCCCACTAGCGGGGGGGCCGGCGGTACGCAGTATTTT. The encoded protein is CASRPPTSGGAGGTQYF.

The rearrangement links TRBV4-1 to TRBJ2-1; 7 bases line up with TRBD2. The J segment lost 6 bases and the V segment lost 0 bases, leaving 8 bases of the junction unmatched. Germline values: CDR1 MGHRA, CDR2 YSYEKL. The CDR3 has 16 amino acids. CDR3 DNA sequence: TGCGCCAGCAGCCAAGATGGTAGCGGGTTAACCAATGAGCAGTTCTTC. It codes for CASSQDGSGLTNEQFF.